These 26 T cell receptor beta chains share one sample of origin, sequenced in a study of Graves' ophthalmopathy and Graves' hyperthyroidism. RNA transcripts yielded amplified TCR beta CDR3 regions. Amplification began with first-round RT-PCR using HTBI primers, then second-round multiplex PCR was performed. TCRdb reprocessed the multiplex PCR reads with MiXCR, giving one entry per CDR3 protein. The data contain about 1.2 million distinct CDR3 sequences, about 36% of them singletons. The sequencing sample was made of peripheral blood or thyroid tissue (not recorded which). These receptors all stem from an adult man with Graves' hyperthyroidism.

This clonotype showed up just a few times. The V gene is TRBV7-2, the J gene TRBJ2-7; a weak D match, TRBD1 (5 bases). The CDR3 extends over 15 amino acids. The germline V gene has CDR1 SGHTA and CDR2 FQGNSA. Trimming cost V 5 bases and J 3 bases, with 17 bases left between them. CDR3 protein: CASSPAPGRDYEQYF. In DNA form, the CDR3 reads TGTGCCAGCAGCCCGGCCCCCGGCAGGGACTACGAGCAGTACTTC.

The chain carries TRBV6-1 and TRBJ1-1, with TRBD1 as a possible D gene (6 bases). There are 15 residues in the CDR3. V gave up 5 bases and J gave up 3 bases, with 16 bases separating them. The germline gives CDR1 MNHNS, CDR2 SASEGT. The CDR3 DNA reads as TGTGCCAGCAGTTACTCGTGGGGGCGGCACACTGAAGCTTTCTTT. This sequence encodes CASSYSWGRHTEAFF.

This clonotype was observed at least ten times. The chain has TRBV7-8 and TRBJ2-5, with a weak D call TRBD2 (5 bases). Trimming took 5 bases from V and 5 from J, leaving 18 bases between them. This CDR3 is built from 15 residues. Germline values: CDR1 SGHVS, CDR2 FQNEAQ. The CDR3 DNA is TGTGCCAGCAGCAAAGGGAGCCCAACCGGGGAGACCCAGTACTTC. Amino acids: CASSKGSPTGETQYF.

This clonotype was detected only a few times. V and J are TRBV7-8 and TRBJ2-5; TRBD2 agrees at 11 bases. CDR1 SGHVS and CDR2 FQNEAQ come from the germline V gene. The CDR3 length is 20 residues. The trim removed 5 bases at V and 5 bases at J, leaving 22 bases unmatched. The CDR3 DNA reads TGTGCCAGCAGCCCCCGGAGTCTAGCGGGAGGACGCTCTCTCTGGGAGACCCAGTACTTC. This sequence encodes CASSPRSLAGGRSLWETQYF.

The rearrangement joins TRBV5-1 to TRBJ2-7, with D perhaps TRBD1 (6 bases). Germline lookup yields CDR1 SGHRS and CDR2 YFSETQ. V lost 3 bases, J lost 6 bases, and 16 bases lay in between. This CDR3 is built from 14 residues. CDR3 in DNA: TGCGCCAGCAGCTCGGACAGAGGATTCCCCGAGCAGTACTTC. Translated: CASSSDRGFPEQYF.

This clonotype has a count of ten or more. The chain recombines TRBV5-6 with TRBJ1-2, with no clear D. With 2 bases removed from V and 7 bases from J, the gap between germline ends came to 12 bases. CDR1 is SGHDT and CDR2 is YYEEEE in the germline V gene. CDR3 length: 13 amino acids. DNA of the CDR3: TGTGCCAGCAGCTTCGGACGGGTAGGTGGCTACACCTTC. Protein: CASSFGRVGGYTF.

In this sample, this clonotype turned up many times. The V and J genes are TRBV20-1 and TRBJ1-1; 9 nucleotides align to TRBD1. This CDR3 is 13 amino acids long. Germline CDR1 and CDR2: DFQATT and SNEGSKA (reference sequence). The trim removed 6 bases at V and 6 bases at J, leaving 8 bases unmatched. CDR3 in DNA: TGCAGTGCCCTGGACAGGGGACTCCCTGAAGCTTTCTTT. Translated: CSALDRGLPEAFF.

Note on this clonotype: It is likely a read error, because the conserved phenylalanine at the end of the CDR3 is missing. The DNA is omitted, as the CDR3 cannot be located on it reliably, and the CDR3 follows TCRdb's listing. The CDR3 is CAISEGFG. V is TRBV10-3 and J is TRBJ1-1. The CDR3 adds up to 8 amino acids, both ends counted. Germline assignment: CDR1 ENHRY and CDR2 SYGVKD.

In its sample, this clonotype was seen a few times. Possible read error: a much larger clone is one base away. The chain employs TRBV11-2 and TRBJ1-1; perhaps TRBD1 as D (5 bases). Trimming took 3 bases from V and 1 from J, leaving 9 bases between them. The CDR3 is made up of 14 amino acids. Germline-derived CDR1 and CDR2 are SGHAT and FQNNGV. CDR3 nucleotide sequence: TGTGCCAGCAGCTTGGAGGGGCCGAACACTGAAGCTTTCTTT. It specifies CASSLEGPNTEAFF.

The CDR3 spells CSVERLTEYGYTIYF. Written as DNA, the CDR3 is TGCAGCGTTGAAAGACTTACGGAATATGGCTACACCATATATTTT. The gene calls are TRBV29-1 and TRBJ1-3; D unresolved. V dropped 2 bases and J dropped 8 bases, with 19 bases sitting between them. The length of the CDR3 is 15 residues. CDR1 SQVTM and CDR2 ANQGSEA come from the germline V gene. The entire variable domain, with the rest obtained from reference TRBV29-1 and TRBJ1-3, is as follows: SAVISQKPSRDICQRGTSLTIQCQVDSQVTMMFWYRQQPGQSLTLIATANQGSEATYESGFVIDKFPISRPNLTFSTLTVSNMSPEDSSIYLCSVERLTEYGYTIYFGEGSWLTVV.

This clonotype was picked up a small number of times. This chain links TRBV7-2 with TRBJ1-2; D perhaps matches TRBD1 (6 bases). The V gene's germline CDR1 is SGHTA and CDR2 FQGNSA. The CDR3 totals 13 residues. V was cut by 6 bases and J by 8 bases, with 16 bases left in between. In nucleotides, the CDR3 is TGTGCCAGCAGACTTACAGGGAAATTAGGCTACACCTTC. This translates into CASRLTGKLGYTF.

This clonotype occurred a few times. With a much larger clone just one base away, this may be a read error. J is TRBJ2-6 and V is TRBV29-1; D unclear. Trimming removed 7 bases from V and 2 bases from J, with 0 bases in between. The CDR3 has 10 amino acids. Germline CDR1 and CDR2: SQVTM and ANQGSEA. The CDR3 nucleotides are TGCAGCGCTGGGGCCAACGTCCTGACTTTC. It specifies CSAGANVLTF. Supplemented by reference TRBV29-1 and TRBJ2-6, the full variable domain reads SAVISQKPSRDICQRGTSLTIQCQVDSQVTMMFWYRQQPGQSLTLIATANQGSEATYESGFVIDKFPISRPNLTFSTLTVSNMSPEDSSIYLCSAGANVLTFGAGSRLTVL.

This clonotype has more than one count but fewer than ten. The genes are TRBV20-1 and TRBJ2-7; TRBD1 matches at 7 bases. This CDR3 region has 14 residues. Germline V gene sequence: CDR1 DFQATT, CDR2 SNEGSKA (reference sequence). Unmatched junction bases numbered 8, after V lost 2 bases and J lost 4 bases. The CDR3 region is CSARKTGIRYEQYF. For the CDR3, the DNA is TGCAGTGCTAGAAAGACAGGGATACGGTACGAGCAGTACTTC.

Ten or more counts support this clonotype. The chain recombines TRBV7-3 with TRBJ1-1; D uncertain. V was clipped by 1 base and J by 8 bases, with 14 bases between them. Germline CDR1 and CDR2: SGHTA and FQGTGA. The CDR3 is made up of 14 amino acids. The CDR3 loop is CASSLNGPTEEAFF. The CDR3, as DNA: TGTGCCAGCAGCTTAAACGGCCCTACCGAAGAAGCTTTCTTT.

The chain is built from TRBV5-1 and TRBJ2-7; no reliable D call. The CDR3 has 16 amino acids. The germline gives CDR1 SGHRS, CDR2 YFSETQ. V was clipped by 0 bases and J by 2 bases, with 15 bases between them. The CDR3 sequence: CASSLAVGRLPYEQYF. In DNA, the CDR3 is TGCGCCAGCAGCTTGGCCGTCGGCCGTTTACCCTACGAGCAGTACTTC.

This clonotype came up many times. The chain joins TRBV5-1 to TRBJ1-1; 8 bases fit TRBD1. The CDR3 is 15 amino acids. Germline V CDR1 and CDR2: SGHRS, YFSETQ. J gave up 6 bases and V 3 bases, and 10 bases lay outside the gene matches. CDR3: CASSSSRGTGSEAFF. CDR3 DNA sequence: TGCGCCAGCAGCTCATCCAGGGGGACAGGCTCTGAAGCTTTCTTT.

This clonotype showed up many times. V usage is TRBV19 and J usage is TRBJ1-1; D gene uncertain. V lost 6 bases to trimming and J lost 3 bases, with 17 bases between them. The V gene's germline CDR1 is LNHDA and CDR2 SQIVND (reference sequence). The CDR3 consists of 15 residues. CDR3 in amino acids: CASRGIRGRHTEAFF. The CDR3 DNA reads as TGTGCCAGTAGAGGGATTCGAGGGCGCCACACTGAAGCTTTCTTT.

Comments on this clonotype: A much larger clone lies a single base off, so this may be a read error. This chain links TRBV7-8 with TRBJ1-3; D is undetermined. The CDR3 runs to 14 residues. CDR1 and CDR2 from the germline V gene are SGHVS and FQNEAQ. The CDR3 bases are TGTGCCAGCAGCCATGCAGACTCTGGAAGCACCATATATTTT. This gives the protein CASSHADSGSTIYF.

The rearrangement links TRBV5-1 to TRBJ1-1; 9 bases agree with TRBD1. The CDR3 runs 16 residues. Trimming at V came to 4 bases and at J to 5 bases, leaving 12 bases not matched to a gene. Germline V gene lookup returns CDR1 SGHRS and CDR2 YFSETQ. The CDR3 nucleotides are TGCGCCAGCAGCCAGGGACAGGGAGGGCGGAGGACTGAAGCTTTCTTT. It is translated as CASSQGQGGRRTEAFF.

Remarks on this clonotype: No DNA is shown, since the ends of the CDR3 on it are uncertain; the CDR3 is the one TCRdb lists. The V call is TRBV10-3, the J call TRBJ2-5. The V gene's germline CDR1 is ENHRY and CDR2 SYGVKD. The CDR3 is 20 residues long, counting both termini. Here the CDR3 reads CAISDLTTSAQAFGSGTQYF.

This clonotype was seen only once. The chain couples TRBV29-1 to TRBJ2-7; 12 bases are a match to TRBD2. V was clipped by 8 bases and J by 3 bases; unmatched bases: 5. Germline values: CDR1 SQVTM, CDR2 ANQGSEA. The CDR3 runs to 13 residues. CDR3 amino acids: CSLELAGGYEQYF. The CDR3 DNA follows: TGCAGCTTGGAACTAGCGGGAGGCTACGAGCAGTACTTC.

This clonotype was seen many times. The CDR3 reads CASSPDTVEQYF. For the CDR3, the DNA is TGTGCCAGCAGCCCGGACACAGTCGAGCAGTACTTC. The chain combines TRBV7-9 with TRBJ2-7, with D possibly matching TRBD1 (5 bases). V was clipped by 5 bases and J by 6 bases, with 11 bases between them. Germline lookup yields CDR1 SEHNR and CDR2 FQNEAQ (reference sequence). The CDR3 extends over 12 amino acids.

The CDR3 spells CATSRRSTNSPLHF. DNA of the CDR3: TGTGCCACCAGCAGACGATCCACGAATTCACCCCTCCACTTT. This sequence joins TRBV15 and TRBJ1-6, with D unclear. Trimming left V 2 bases short and J 7 bases short, with 9 bases between. The length of the CDR3 is 14 residues. CDR1 is LNHNV, CDR2 YYDKDF, per germline (reference sequence).

This clonotype was seen repeatedly, ten times or more. CDR3 in amino acids: CATSDTATQPQHF. The CDR3 DNA reads as TGTGCCACCAGTGATACTGCTACGCAGCCCCAGCATTTT. The genes are TRBV24-1 and TRBJ1-5, with D uncertain. The CDR3 runs to 13 residues. V was clipped by 3 bases and J by 7 bases, with 9 bases between them. Germline V CDR1 and CDR2: KGHDR, SFDVKD.

The chain recombines TRBV12-3 or TRBV12-4 with TRBJ1-1, with D perhaps matching TRBD1 (5 bases). The CDR3 covers 15 residues. The V gene lost 7 bases and the J gene lost 3 bases, with 18 bases spanning the gap. CDR3 sequence: CASTPSTFRDTEAFF. As DNA, the CDR3 is TGTGCCAGCACCCCCTCGACTTTCAGGGACACTGAAGCTTTCTTT.

As regards this clonotype: A much larger clone lies one base from this, so it may be a read error. The chain recombines TRBV7-3 with TRBJ2-7; D is undetermined. In germline, CDR1 is SGHTA, CDR2 FQGTGA. V lost 4 bases to trimming and J lost 3 bases, with 16 bases between them. The CDR3 is made up of 15 amino acids. CDR3 protein: CASSSARGQYYEQYF. The CDR3 DNA sequence: TGTGCCAGCAGCTCAGCGCGTGGTCAGTACTACGAGCAGTACTTC.